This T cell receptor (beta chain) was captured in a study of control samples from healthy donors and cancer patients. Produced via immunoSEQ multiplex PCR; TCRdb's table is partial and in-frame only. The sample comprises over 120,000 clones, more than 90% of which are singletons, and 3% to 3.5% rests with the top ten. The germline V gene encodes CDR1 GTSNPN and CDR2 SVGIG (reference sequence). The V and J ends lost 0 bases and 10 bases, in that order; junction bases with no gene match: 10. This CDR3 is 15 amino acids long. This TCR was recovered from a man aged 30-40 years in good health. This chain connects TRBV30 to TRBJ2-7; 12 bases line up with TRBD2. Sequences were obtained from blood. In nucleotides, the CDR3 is TGTGCCTGGAGTGTTACTAGCGGGGGGCGCCGACAACAGTACTTC. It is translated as CAWSVTSGGRRQQYF.